This T cell receptor (beta chain) stems from a study of cytomegalovirus exposure and HLA in healthy donors. Study context: Out of about 410 genotyped donors, roughly 83% belonged to the Caucasian-associated ancestry cluster. Regarding the study as a whole: The authors later found most CMV-associated TCR beta chains appeared HLA-restricted. Researchers catalogued about 150 TCR beta chains as cytomegalovirus-associated.

A word on this clone: Its antigen remains unknown.

The germline V and J ends were trimmed by 4 bases and 13 bases, with 19 bases remaining between them. Germline CDR1 reads MNHEY; CDR2 reads SVGAGI. CDR3 length equals 13 residues. Healthy bone marrow donors formed the donor group. PCR was performed using 60 Vbeta and 13 Jbeta primers. TCRdb's copy holds only in-frame clones and misses some; the assay was immunoSEQ multiplex PCR. Here the sample spans some 120,000 clones, over 65% being singletons. This TCR came from a woman between 25 and 40 years old in good health and CMV-seronegative. Sample: PBMCs. The chain carries TRBV6-5 and TRBJ2-5; the D gene is possibly TRBD1 (5 bases). CDR3 nucleotide sequence: TGTGCCAGCAGTTCCCGGTCTTCCGGACAAGCGTACTTC. Translation: CASSSRSSGQAYF.